This T cell receptor beta chain came from a study of cytomegalovirus exposure and HLA in healthy donors. The trim removed 6 bases at V and 7 bases at J, leaving 22 bases unmatched. From germline, CDR1 is MNHEY and CDR2 SMNVEV (reference sequence). The CDR3 is made up of 20 amino acids. PCR used 60 Vbeta primers and 13 Jbeta primers. Only in-frame clones appear in the TCRdb table, and some are missing; sequencing was by immunoSEQ multiplex PCR. This sample's table has 200,000 or so clones. The sample consisted of PBMCs. The origin of this receptor is a boy younger than 18 in good health and CMV-seronegative. The genes are TRBV27 and TRBJ1-6, with 9 bases fitting TRBD1. In DNA, the CDR3 is TGTGCCAGCAGAAAAACCCTGGGACAGGGTACAGGTTCGGGAAATTCACCCCTCCACTTT. Encoded protein: CASRKTLGQGTGSGNSPLHF.